This T cell receptor beta chain is from a study of regulatory T cells in long-lasting Graves disease. Findings of the study overall: Persistent patients shared more public clonotypes (2,741) than new patients (more than 900).

In its sample, this clonotype was seen many times. Its antigen is currently unknown. Libraries of TCR beta came from iRepertoire HTBI primers plus Arm-PCR of CDR3 regions. TCRdb called the multiplex PCR reads again in MiXCR, with one record for every CDR3 protein. The profile covers some 560,000 distinct CDR3 sequences, with 15% to 20% appearing a single time and 20% to 25% taken by the ten largest. The sample's time point: newly diagnosed GD, antithyroid drugs for less than 3 months. TCR sequences were obtained from RNA taken from PBMCs. This sample also appeared in a second study, on T cells in Graves' hyperthyroidism and ophthalmopathy.

The sample in question was peripheral blood mononuclear cells (PBMCs), obtained at new diagnosis, from a patient treated with antithyroid drugs. This receptor was identified in a woman aged 35-65 years with Graves disease.

The CDR3 region has the DNA TGTGCCAGCAGCTTAATGTCAGGAGCTACTTCACCCCTCCACTTT. Translated: CASSLMSGATSPLHF. V and J are TRBV7-8 and TRBJ1-6; D remains ambiguous. CDR1 and CDR2 from the germline V gene are SGHVS and FQNEAQ. V dropped 2 bases and J dropped 9 bases, with 14 bases sitting between them. This CDR3 has 15 amino acids.